The 25 T cell receptor beta chains reported below all come from one sample, sequenced in a study of cytomegalovirus exposure and HLA in healthy donors. Primers included in the PCR were 60 Vbeta and 13 Jbeta primers. TCRdb's copy holds only in-frame clones and misses some; the assay was immunoSEQ multiplex PCR. This sample carries roughly 77,000 clones, roughly 78% of them seen once, and the ten largest clones take 4% to 5%. Sequenced: PBMCs. The receptors come from a middle-aged man in good health and CMV-seronegative.

The chain has TRBV7-2 and TRBJ2-3; the D gene is possibly TRBD1 (5 bases). V was cut by 5 bases and J by 4 bases, with 16 bases left in between. The germline V gene has CDR1 SGHTA and CDR2 FQGNSA. This CDR3 comprises 15 residues. The DNA for the CDR3 is TGTGCCAGCAGCCCCGTCCAGGGTAGATCAGATACGCAGTATTTT. It yields the protein CASSPVQGRSDTQYF.

This chain links TRBV6-5 with TRBJ2-2; 9 bases match TRBD2. J gave up 3 bases and V 5 bases, and 4 bases lay outside the gene matches. Per the germline V gene, CDR1 is MNHEY and CDR2 is SVGAGI. The CDR3 sequence is 15 residues long. The CDR3 loop reads CASSRLAADTGELFF. The DNA for the CDR3 is TGTGCCAGCAGTCGACTAGCGGCAGACACCGGGGAGCTGTTTTTT.

The chain joins TRBV19 to TRBJ2-2, with 7 bases aligning to TRBD2. CDR3 size: 16 residues. From germline, CDR1 is LNHDA and CDR2 SQIVND (reference sequence). With 6 bases clipped from V and 8 bases from J, the junction kept 15 bases outside the gene matches. Here the CDR3 DNA reads TGTGCCAGTAGCTTGTTAGCGGGTGGTGCTTATGGGGAGCTGTTTTTT. Encoded protein: CASSLLAGGAYGELFF.

The chain links TRBV28 to TRBJ2-3; 7 positions match TRBD2. The CDR3 totals 16 residues. V gave up 6 bases and J gave up 2 bases; unmatched junction bases: 11. Germline loops: CDR1 MDHEN, CDR2 SYDVKM. In nucleotides, the CDR3 is TGTGCCAGCAGCTCCTACGGCGGGAGTGACACAGATACGCAGTATTTT. Protein product: CASSSYGGSDTDTQYF.

The rearrangement joins TRBV19 to TRBJ1-5; D perhaps matches TRBD1 (5 bases). The CDR3 spans 17 residues. V was cut by 4 bases and J by 2 bases, with 18 bases left in between. Per germline, CDR1 LNHDA and CDR2 SQIVND (reference sequence). This CDR3 reads CASSKGTSTGGNQPQHF. The CDR3 nucleotides are TGTGCCAGTAGTAAAGGGACTTCCACTGGGGGCAATCAGCCCCAGCATTTT.

This chain uses TRBV14 with TRBJ2-2, with TRBD2 matching over 7 bases. The CDR3 extends over 17 amino acids. The ends lost 4 bases at V and 7 bases at J; junction bases unmatched: 15. Germline CDR1 reads SGHDN; CDR2 reads FVKESK. CDR3 bases: TGTGCCAGCAGCCCCTCCCTCGGCGGGAGATGGGTCGGGGAGCTGTTTTTT. Translation: CASSPSLGGRWVGELFF. Using reference TRBV14 and TRBJ2-2 for the parts outside the CDR3, the full variable domain is EAGVTQFPSHSVIEKGQTVTLRCDPISGHDNLYWYRRVMGKEIKFLLHFVKESKQDESGMPNNRFLAERTGGTYSTLKVQPAELEDSGVYFCASSPSLGGRWVGELFFGEGSRLTVL.

The V gene is TRBV5-1, the J gene TRBJ2-3, with unresolved D. Germline V gene sequence: CDR1 SGHRS, CDR2 YFSETQ. This CDR3 region has 14 residues. Trimming removed 4 bases from V and 0 bases from J, with 9 bases in between. CDR3 amino acids: CASSPHRSTDTQYF. The CDR3 nucleotides read TGCGCCAGCAGCCCGCATCGGAGCACAGATACGCAGTATTTT.

The genes are TRBV27 and TRBJ2-7; D possibly corresponds to TRBD1 (5 bases). This CDR3 contains 15 residues. The germline gives CDR1 MNHEY, CDR2 SMNVEV (reference sequence). V lost 8 bases to trimming and J lost 5 bases, with 22 bases between them. In nucleotides, the CDR3 is TGTGCCAGCCGAAGTCTGGCCAGGGCCTATCACGAGCAGTACTTC. Translating gives CASRSLARAYHEQYF.

CDR3 sequence reads: CASREQGLAGYTF. In DNA, the CDR3 is TGCGCCAGCAGGGAGCAGGGGCTCGCTGGCTACACCTTC. V gene TRBV10-2 combines with J gene TRBJ1-2, with D possibly being TRBD1 (6 bases). V shed 6 bases and J shed 7 bases, with 15 bases lying between them. CDR3 length: 13 amino acids. The germline CDR1 and CDR2 sequences are WSHSY and SAAADI.

The rearrangement uses TRBV6-5 and TRBJ2-1, with TRBD2 matching 9 bases. This CDR3 spans 16 amino acids. Trimming removed 2 bases from V and 7 bases from J; junction bases left unmatched: 9. Germline CDR1 is MNHEY and CDR2 is SVGAGI. For the CDR3, the DNA is TGTGCCAGCAGTTACGAGGCGGGAGGGCCTCGGAATGAGCAGTTCTTC. Translating it yields CASSYEAGGPRNEQFF.

This chain joins TRBV29-1 and TRBJ2-7; 8 nucleotides line up with TRBD1. The CDR3 extends over 14 amino acids. In germline, CDR1 is SQVTM, CDR2 ANQGSEA. With 4 bases clipped from V and 4 bases from J, the junction kept 9 bases outside the gene matches. The CDR3 region is CSVVPRDRPYEQYF. CDR3 DNA sequence: TGCAGCGTTGTGCCCCGGGACAGGCCATACGAGCAGTACTTC.

The chain couples TRBV30 to TRBJ2-7; D is perhaps TRBD1 (6 bases). Trimming cost V 2 bases and J 3 bases, with 14 bases left between them. Per the germline V gene, CDR1 is GTSNPN and CDR2 is SVGIG (reference sequence). This CDR3 region has 14 residues. Here the CDR3 DNA reads TGTGCCTGGAGTCGAGGGGGTATGGGCTACGAGCAGTACTTC. Translation gives CAWSRGGMGYEQYF.

The J gene is TRBJ1-5, the V gene TRBV6-5; D unresolved. Trimming removed 6 bases at V and 7 bases at J, with 19 bases between. Per the germline V gene, CDR1 is MNHEY and CDR2 is SVGAGI. The CDR3 contains 15 residues. The CDR3 here is CASSPRGGSRQPQHF. The CDR3 nucleotides are TGTGCCAGCAGCCCCCGGGGAGGGAGTCGGCAGCCCCAGCATTTT.

The rearrangement joins TRBV11-2 to TRBJ2-7; 12 bases match TRBD1. CDR1 is SGHAT and CDR2 is FQNNGV in the germline V gene. The junction had 7 bases not matched to a gene; V was cut back by 5 bases and J by 5 bases. This CDR3 is 15 amino acids long. The CDR3 nucleotides are TGTGCCAGCAGCCTCCCTGGGACAGGGGGCCACGAGCAGTACTTC. It translates to CASSLPGTGGHEQYF.

J is TRBJ2-2 and V is TRBV2; a possible D gene is TRBD1 (6 bases). This CDR3 is 15 amino acids long. V lost 5 bases and J 6 bases, leaving 16 bases between the germline ends. CDR1 is SNHLY and CDR2 is FYNNEI in the germline V gene. CDR3 residues: CASSPLFRGAGELFF. Here the CDR3 DNA reads TGTGCCAGCAGTCCCTTATTCAGGGGCGCCGGGGAGCTGTTTTTT.

DNA of the CDR3: TGTGCCAGCAGCCTTGGGACAGGGGACTCCTACGAGCAGTACTTC. Translating gives CASSLGTGDSYEQYF. The chain couples TRBV4-2 to TRBJ2-7, with TRBD1 identical over 10 bases. This CDR3 is built from 15 residues. Trimming at V came to 4 bases and at J to 0 bases, leaving 3 bases not matched to a gene. CDR1 LGHNA and CDR2 YNFKEQ come from the germline V gene.

The chain recombines TRBV4-3 with TRBJ2-7, with D maybe TRBD2 (5 bases). Germline values: CDR1 LGHNA, CDR2 YSLEER. The CDR3 length is 20 residues. With 0 bases removed from V and 2 bases from J, the gap between germline ends came to 26 bases. In DNA form, the CDR3 reads TGCGCCAGCAGCCAAGAAGTAAGGATGGACTCCGCGGCGGACCCCTACGAGCAGTACTTC. It encodes CASSQEVRMDSAADPYEQYF.

The chain joins TRBV29-1 to TRBJ2-2; a possible D gene is TRBD2 (6 bases). The CDR3 totals 15 residues. CDR1 is SQVTM and CDR2 is ANQGSEA in the germline V gene. The germline V and J ends were trimmed by 2 bases and 1 base, with 11 bases remaining between them. Written as DNA, the CDR3 is TGCAGCGTTGAAAGACGGGGGAGGAACACCGGGGAGCTGTTTTTT. Its protein product is CSVERRGRNTGELFF.

The sample holds one count of this clone. The chain carries TRBV28 and TRBJ1-3; D unresolved. Trimming took off 2 bases at V and 2 bases at J, with 7 bases between the two ends. The CDR3 consists of 14 residues. CDR1 and CDR2 (germline): MDHEN, SYDVKM. As DNA, the CDR3 is TGTGCCAGCAGTTTAAGAGTTGCTGGAAACACCATATATTTT. Encoded protein: CASSLRVAGNTIYF.

The J gene is TRBJ1-6, the V gene TRBV27; no definite D call. CDR1 is MNHEY and CDR2 is SMNVEV in the germline V gene (reference sequence). V lost 8 bases and J lost 7, with 18 bases in between. This CDR3 contains 15 residues. CDR3 loop: CASCSPQVWNSPLHF. The CDR3 DNA sequence: TGTGCCAGCTGTTCCCCTCAGGTCTGGAATTCACCCCTCCACTTT.

The rearrangement joins TRBV5-4 to TRBJ1-1; no clear D. The CDR3 contains 14 residues. Trimming shortened V by 0 bases and J by 1 base, and 7 bases separated the two germline ends. Germline V gene data show CDR1 as SGHNT and CDR2 as YYREEE (reference sequence). CDR3 coding DNA: TGTGCCAGCAGCTTGGAACCTAGGAACACTGAAGCTTTCTTT. Its protein is CASSLEPRNTEAFF.

This clone was counted only a few times. The chain uses TRBV4-3 and TRBJ1-1, with D tentatively TRBD1 (6 bases). V lost 1 base to trimming and J lost 10 bases, with 10 bases between them. CDR1 and CDR2 (germline): LGHNA, YSLEER. The CDR3 covers 12 residues. Written as DNA, the CDR3 is TGCGCCAGCAGCCAAGGGGGACATGCAGCTTTCTTT. Residues: CASSQGGHAAFF.

This chain uses TRBV30 with TRBJ1-1; D not resolved. Trimming stripped 4 bases from V and 0 bases from J, with 9 bases between. The CDR3 consists of 13 residues. Germline CDR1 is GTSNPN and CDR2 is SVGIG (reference sequence). CDR3 in DNA: TGTGCCTGGATGTGGCAAGTGAACACTGAAGCTTTCTTT. It yields the protein CAWMWQVNTEAFF. Using reference TRBV30 and TRBJ1-1 for the parts outside the CDR3, the full variable domain is SQTIHQWPATLVQPVGSPLSLECTVEGTSNPNLYWYRQAAGRGLQLLFYSVGIGQISSEVPQNLSASRPQDRQFILSSKKLLLSDSGFYLCAWMWQVNTEAFFGQGTRLTVV.

The V call is TRBV6-6, the J call TRBJ2-1; tentatively, D is TRBD2 (6 bases). V was cut by 6 bases and J by 6 bases, with 15 bases left in between. This CDR3 is 14 amino acids long. The germline V gene encodes CDR1 MNHNY and CDR2 SVGAGI (reference sequence). DNA for the CDR3: TGTGCCAGCAGGGAAACGGGAGAACGCAATGAGCAGTTCTTC. It codes for CASRETGERNEQFF.

The chain employs TRBV2 and TRBJ2-7; maybe TRBD2 (5 bases). The CDR3 is 11 residues long. Germline V gene lookup returns CDR1 SNHLY and CDR2 FYNNEI. Trimming took off 7 bases at V and 4 bases at J, with 8 bases between the two ends. Written as DNA, the CDR3 is TGTGCCAGCATAGGCGGGTACGAGCAGTACTTC. As protein: CASIGGYEQYF.